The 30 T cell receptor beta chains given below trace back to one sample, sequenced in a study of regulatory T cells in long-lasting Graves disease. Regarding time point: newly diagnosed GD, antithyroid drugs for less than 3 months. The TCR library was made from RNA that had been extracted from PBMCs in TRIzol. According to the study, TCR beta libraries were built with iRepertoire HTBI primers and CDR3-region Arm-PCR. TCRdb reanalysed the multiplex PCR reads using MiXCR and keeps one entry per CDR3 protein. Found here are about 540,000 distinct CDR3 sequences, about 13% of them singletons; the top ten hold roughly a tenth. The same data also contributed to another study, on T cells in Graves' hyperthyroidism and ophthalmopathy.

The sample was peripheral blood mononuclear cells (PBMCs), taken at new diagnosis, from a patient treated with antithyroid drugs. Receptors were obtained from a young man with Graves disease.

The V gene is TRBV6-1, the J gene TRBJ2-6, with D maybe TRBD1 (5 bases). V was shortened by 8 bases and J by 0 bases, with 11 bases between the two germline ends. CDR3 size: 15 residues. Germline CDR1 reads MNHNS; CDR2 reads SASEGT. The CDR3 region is CASHSGLSGANVLTF. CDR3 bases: TGTGCCAGCCATTCAGGGCTCTCTGGGGCCAACGTCCTGACTTTC.

CDR3 in DNA: TGTGCCAGTAGAGACGCCGGCGGACACACTGGAAACACCATATATTTT. It yields the protein CASRDAGGHTGNTIYF. This chain connects TRBV19 to TRBJ1-3; possibly TRBD1 for D (5 bases). CDR3 length: 16 amino acids. The germline CDR1 and CDR2 sequences are LNHDA and SQIVND (reference sequence). V lost 6 bases and J 2 bases, leaving 17 bases between the germline ends.

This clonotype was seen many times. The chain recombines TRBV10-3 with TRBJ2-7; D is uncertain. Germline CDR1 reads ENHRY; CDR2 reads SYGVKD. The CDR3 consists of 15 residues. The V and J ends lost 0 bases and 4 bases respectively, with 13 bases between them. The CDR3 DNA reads TGTGCCATCAGTGAGTCATTCTGGCCGGCGTACGAGCAGTACTTC. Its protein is CAISESFWPAYEQYF.

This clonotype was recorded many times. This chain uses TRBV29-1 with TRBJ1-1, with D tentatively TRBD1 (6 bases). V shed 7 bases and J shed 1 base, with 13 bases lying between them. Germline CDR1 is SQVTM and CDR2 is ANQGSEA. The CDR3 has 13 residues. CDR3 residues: CSGGPGQNTEAFF. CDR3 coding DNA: TGCAGCGGGGGGCCCGGACAGAACACTGAAGCTTTCTTT.

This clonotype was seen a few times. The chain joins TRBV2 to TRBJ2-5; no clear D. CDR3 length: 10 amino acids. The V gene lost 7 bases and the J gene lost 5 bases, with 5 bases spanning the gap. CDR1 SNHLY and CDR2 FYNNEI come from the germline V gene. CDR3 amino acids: CASTRETQYF. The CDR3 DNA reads TGTGCCAGCACCAGGGAGACCCAGTACTTC.

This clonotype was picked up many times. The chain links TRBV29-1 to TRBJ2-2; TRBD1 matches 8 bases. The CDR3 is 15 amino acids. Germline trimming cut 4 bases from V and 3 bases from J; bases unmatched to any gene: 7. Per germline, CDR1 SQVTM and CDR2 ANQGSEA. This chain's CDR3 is CSVARTGWDTGELFF. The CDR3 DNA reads TGCAGCGTTGCTAGGACAGGGTGGGACACCGGGGAGCTGTTTTTT.

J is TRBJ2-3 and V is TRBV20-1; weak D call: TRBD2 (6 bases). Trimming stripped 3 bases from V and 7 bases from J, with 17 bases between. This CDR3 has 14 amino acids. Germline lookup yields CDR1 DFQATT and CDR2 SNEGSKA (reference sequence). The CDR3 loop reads CSASSRGDFHTQYF. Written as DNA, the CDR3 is TGCAGTGCTAGTTCGCGGGGCGATTTCCATACGCAGTATTTT.

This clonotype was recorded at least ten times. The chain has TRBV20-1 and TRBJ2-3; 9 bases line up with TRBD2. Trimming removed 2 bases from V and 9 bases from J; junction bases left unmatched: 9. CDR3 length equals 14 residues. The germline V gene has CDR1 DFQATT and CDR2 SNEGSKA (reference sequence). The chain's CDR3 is CSARSWREGPTQYF. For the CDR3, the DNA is TGCAGTGCTAGATCATGGCGGGAGGGTCCCACGCAGTATTTT.

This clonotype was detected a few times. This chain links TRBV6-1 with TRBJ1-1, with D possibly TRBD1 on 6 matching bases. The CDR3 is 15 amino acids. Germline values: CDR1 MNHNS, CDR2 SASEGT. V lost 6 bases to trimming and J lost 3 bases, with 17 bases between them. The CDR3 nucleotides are TGTGCCAGCAGCCCCATGGGAGGGGGACACACTGAAGCTTTCTTT. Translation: CASSPMGGGHTEAFF.

CDR3 DNA sequence: TGCGCCAGCAGCTTCGACGGGGCGAACACCGGGGAGCTGTTTTTT. This gives the protein CASSFDGANTGELFF. The chain combines TRBV5-1 with TRBJ2-2, with D maybe TRBD2 (5 bases). The V end was cut by 2 bases, the J end by 0 bases, with 8 bases between. Looked up from germline, CDR1 is SGHRS and CDR2 is YFSETQ. The CDR3 sequence is 15 residues long.

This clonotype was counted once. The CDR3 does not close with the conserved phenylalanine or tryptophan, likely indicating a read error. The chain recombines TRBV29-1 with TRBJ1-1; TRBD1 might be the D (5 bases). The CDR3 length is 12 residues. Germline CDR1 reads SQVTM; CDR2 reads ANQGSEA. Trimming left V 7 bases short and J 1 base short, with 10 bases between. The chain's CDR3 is CSGLGGNTEAFL. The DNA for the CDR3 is TGCAGCGGACTCGGGGGGAACACTGAAGCTTTCCTT.

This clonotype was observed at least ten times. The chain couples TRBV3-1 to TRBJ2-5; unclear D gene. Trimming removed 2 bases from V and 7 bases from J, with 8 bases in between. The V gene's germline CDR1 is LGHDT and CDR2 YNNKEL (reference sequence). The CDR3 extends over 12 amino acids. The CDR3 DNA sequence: TGTGCCAGCAGCCAACCCTCATGGACCCAGTACTTC. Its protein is CASSQPSWTQYF.

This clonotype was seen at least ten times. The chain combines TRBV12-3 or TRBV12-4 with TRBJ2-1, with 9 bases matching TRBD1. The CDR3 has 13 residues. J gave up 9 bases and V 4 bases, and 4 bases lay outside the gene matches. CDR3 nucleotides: TGTGCCAGCAGTTGGGGACAGGGAGGTGAGCAGTTCTTC. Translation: CASSWGQGGEQFF.

CDR3 amino acids: CASSRGTESSYEQYF. As DNA, the CDR3 is TGTGCCAGCAGCCGAGGGACAGAGAGCTCCTACGAGCAGTACTTC. The V gene is TRBV14, the J gene TRBJ2-7; 7 positions agree with TRBD1. The CDR3 is 15 residues long. V shed 4 bases and J 0 bases; nucleotides not matched to a gene: 6. Looked up from germline, CDR1 is SGHDN and CDR2 is FVKESK.

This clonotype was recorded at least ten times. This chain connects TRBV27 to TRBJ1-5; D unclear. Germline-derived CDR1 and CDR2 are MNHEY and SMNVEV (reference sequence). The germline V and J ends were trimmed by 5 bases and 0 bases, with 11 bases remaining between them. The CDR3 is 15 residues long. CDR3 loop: CASSNSGYSNQPQHF. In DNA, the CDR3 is TGTGCCAGCAGTAACAGTGGTTATAGCAATCAGCCCCAGCATTTT.

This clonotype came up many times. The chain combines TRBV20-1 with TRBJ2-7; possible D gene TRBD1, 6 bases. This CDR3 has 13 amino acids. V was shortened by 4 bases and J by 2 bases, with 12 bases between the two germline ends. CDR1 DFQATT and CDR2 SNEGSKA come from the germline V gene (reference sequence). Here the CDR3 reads CSAKPGQTYEQYF. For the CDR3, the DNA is TGCAGTGCTAAACCGGGACAAACCTACGAGCAGTACTTC.

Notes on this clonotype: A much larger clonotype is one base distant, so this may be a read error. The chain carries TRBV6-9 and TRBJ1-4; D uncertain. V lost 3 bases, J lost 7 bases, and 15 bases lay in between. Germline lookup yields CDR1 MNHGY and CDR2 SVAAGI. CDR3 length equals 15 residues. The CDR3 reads CASSYPGGEGEKLFF. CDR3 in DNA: TGTGCCAGCAGTTACCCGGGTGGGGAGGGTGAAAAACTGTTTTTT.

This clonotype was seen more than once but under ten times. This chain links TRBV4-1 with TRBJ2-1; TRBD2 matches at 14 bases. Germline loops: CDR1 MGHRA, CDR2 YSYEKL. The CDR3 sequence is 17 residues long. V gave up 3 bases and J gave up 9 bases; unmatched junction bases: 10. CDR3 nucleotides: TGCGCCAGCAGCCAGGTAACAGGGACTAGCGGGAGAATTGAGCAGTTCTTC. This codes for CASSQVTGTSGRIEQFF.

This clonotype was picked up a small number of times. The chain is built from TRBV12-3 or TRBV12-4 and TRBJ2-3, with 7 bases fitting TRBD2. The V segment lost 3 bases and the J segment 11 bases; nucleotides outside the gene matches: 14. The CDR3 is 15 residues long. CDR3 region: CASSLTGTGGKGQYF. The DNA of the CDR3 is TGTGCCAGCAGTTTGACCGGGACGGGAGGAAAAGGGCAGTATTTT.

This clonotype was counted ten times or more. This CDR3 is CATSDLAGSTEAFF. The CDR3 DNA reads TGTGCCACCAGTGATTTGGCAGGAAGCACTGAAGCTTTCTTT. The chain is built from TRBV24-1 and TRBJ1-1; D remains unclear. This CDR3 is 14 amino acids long. Looked up from germline, CDR1 is KGHDR and CDR2 is SFDVKD. V was trimmed by 0 bases and J by 4 bases, leaving 8 bases between them.

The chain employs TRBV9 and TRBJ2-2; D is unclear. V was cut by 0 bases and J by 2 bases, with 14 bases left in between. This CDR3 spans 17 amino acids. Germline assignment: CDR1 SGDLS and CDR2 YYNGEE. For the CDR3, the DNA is TGTGCCAGCAGCGTAGCTCCCCATCAAGTCAACACCGGGGAGCTGTTTTTT. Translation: CASSVAPHQVNTGELFF.

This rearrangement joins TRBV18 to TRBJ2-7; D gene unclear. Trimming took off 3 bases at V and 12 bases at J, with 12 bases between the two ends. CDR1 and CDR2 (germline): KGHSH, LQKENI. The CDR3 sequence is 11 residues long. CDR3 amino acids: CASSPGLSTYF. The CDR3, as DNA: TGTGCCAGCTCACCGGGTCTTTCAACGTACTTC.

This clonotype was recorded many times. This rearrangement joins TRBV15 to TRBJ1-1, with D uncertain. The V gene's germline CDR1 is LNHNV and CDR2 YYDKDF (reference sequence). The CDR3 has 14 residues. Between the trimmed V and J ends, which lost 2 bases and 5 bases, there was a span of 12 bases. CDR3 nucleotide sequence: TGTGCCACCAGCAGACCCTCAACCGAGACTGAAGCTTTCTTT. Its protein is CATSRPSTETEAFF.

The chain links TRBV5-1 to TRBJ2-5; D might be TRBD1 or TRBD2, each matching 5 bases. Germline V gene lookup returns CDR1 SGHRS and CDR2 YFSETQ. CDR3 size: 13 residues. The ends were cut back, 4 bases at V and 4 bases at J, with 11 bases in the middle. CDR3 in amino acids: CASSRGTRETQYF. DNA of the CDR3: TGCGCCAGCAGCCGTGGGACGAGAGAGACCCAGTACTTC.

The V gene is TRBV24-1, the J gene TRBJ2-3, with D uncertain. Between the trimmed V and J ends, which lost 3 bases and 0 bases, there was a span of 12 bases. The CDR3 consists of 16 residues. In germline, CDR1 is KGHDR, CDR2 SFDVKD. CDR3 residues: CATSDRKTDSTDTQYF. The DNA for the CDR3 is TGTGCCACCAGTGATAGGAAGACGGATAGCACAGATACGCAGTATTTT.

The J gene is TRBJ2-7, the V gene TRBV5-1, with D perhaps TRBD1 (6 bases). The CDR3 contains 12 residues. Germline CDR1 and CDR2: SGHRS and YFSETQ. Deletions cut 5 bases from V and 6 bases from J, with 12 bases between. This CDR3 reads CASSSVGGEQYF. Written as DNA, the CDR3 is TGCGCCAGCAGTTCCGTAGGGGGCGAGCAGTACTTC. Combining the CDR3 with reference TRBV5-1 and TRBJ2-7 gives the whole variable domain KAGVTQTPRYLIKTRGQQVTLSCSPISGHRSVSWYQQTPGQGLQFLFEYFSETQRNKGNFPGRFSGRQFSNSRSEMNVSTLELGDSALYLCASSSVGGEQYFGPGTRLTVT.

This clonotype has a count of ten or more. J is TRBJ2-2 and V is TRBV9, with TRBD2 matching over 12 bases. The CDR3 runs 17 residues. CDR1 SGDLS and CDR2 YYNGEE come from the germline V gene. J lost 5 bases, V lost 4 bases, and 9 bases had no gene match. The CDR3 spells CASSSRLAGVRTGELFF. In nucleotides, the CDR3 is TGTGCCAGCAGCTCGAGACTAGCGGGAGTTAGGACCGGGGAGCTGTTTTTT.

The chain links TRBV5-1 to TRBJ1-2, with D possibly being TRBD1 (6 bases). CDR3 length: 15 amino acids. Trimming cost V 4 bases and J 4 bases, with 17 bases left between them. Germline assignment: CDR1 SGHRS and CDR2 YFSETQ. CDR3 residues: CASSPQGSGSYGYTF. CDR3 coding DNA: TGCGCCAGCAGCCCCCAGGGGTCGGGGAGCTATGGCTACACCTTC.

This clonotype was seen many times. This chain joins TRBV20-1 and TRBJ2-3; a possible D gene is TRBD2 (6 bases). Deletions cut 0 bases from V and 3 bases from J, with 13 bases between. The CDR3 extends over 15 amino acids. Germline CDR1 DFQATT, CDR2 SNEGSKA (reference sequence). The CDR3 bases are TGCAGTGCTAGAGATAGACGGGAGTGGACAGATACGCAGTATTTT. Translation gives CSARDRREWTDTQYF.

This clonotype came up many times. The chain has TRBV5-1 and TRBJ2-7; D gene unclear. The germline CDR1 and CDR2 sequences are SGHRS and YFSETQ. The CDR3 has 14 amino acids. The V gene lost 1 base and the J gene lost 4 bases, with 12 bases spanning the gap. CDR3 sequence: CASSLSPSGYEQYF. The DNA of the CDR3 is TGCGCCAGCAGCTTGAGTCCATCTGGGTACGAGCAGTACTTC. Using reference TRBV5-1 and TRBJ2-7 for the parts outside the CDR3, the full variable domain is KAGVTQTPRYLIKTRGQQVTLSCSPISGHRSVSWYQQTPGQGLQFLFEYFSETQRNKGNFPGRFSGRQFSNSRSEMNVSTLELGDSALYLCASSLSPSGYEQYFGPGTRLTVT.